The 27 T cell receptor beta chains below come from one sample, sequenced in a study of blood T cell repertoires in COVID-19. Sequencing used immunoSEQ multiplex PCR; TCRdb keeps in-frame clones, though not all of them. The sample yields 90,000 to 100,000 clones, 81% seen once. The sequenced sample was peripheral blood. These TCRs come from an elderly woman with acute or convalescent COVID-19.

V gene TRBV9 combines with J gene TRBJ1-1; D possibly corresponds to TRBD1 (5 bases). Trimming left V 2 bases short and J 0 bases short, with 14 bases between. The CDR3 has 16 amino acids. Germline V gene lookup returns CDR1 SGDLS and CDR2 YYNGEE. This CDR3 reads CASSVTGDYMNTEAFF. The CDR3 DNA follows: TGTGCCAGCAGCGTTACCGGGGACTATATGAACACTGAAGCTTTCTTT.

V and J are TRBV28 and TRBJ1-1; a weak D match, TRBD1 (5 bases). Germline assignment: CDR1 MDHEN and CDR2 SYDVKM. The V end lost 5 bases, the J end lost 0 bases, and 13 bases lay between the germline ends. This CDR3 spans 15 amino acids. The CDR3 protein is CASSPPDSMNTEAFF. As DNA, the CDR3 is TGTGCCAGCAGTCCCCCCGACAGCATGAACACTGAAGCTTTCTTT. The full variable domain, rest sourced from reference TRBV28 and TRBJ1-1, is DVKVTQSSRYLVKRTGEKVFLECVQDMDHENMFWYRQDPGLGLRLIYFSYDVKMKEKGDIPEGYSVSREKKERFSLILESASTNQTSMYLCASSPPDSMNTEAFFGQGTRLTVV.

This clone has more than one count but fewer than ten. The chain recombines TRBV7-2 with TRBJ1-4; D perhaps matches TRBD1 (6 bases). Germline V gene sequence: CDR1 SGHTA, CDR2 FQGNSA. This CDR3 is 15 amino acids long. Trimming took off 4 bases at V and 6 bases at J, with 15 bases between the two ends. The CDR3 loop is CASSSTGLGDEKLFF. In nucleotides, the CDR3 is TGTGCCAGCAGCTCAACAGGGCTGGGAGATGAAAAACTGTTTTTT.

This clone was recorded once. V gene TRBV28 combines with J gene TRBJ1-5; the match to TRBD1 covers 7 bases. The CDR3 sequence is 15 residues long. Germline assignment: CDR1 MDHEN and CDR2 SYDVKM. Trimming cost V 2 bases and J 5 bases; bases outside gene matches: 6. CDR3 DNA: TGTGCCAGCAGTTTACCACAGGGGTTAGATCAGCCCCAGCATTTT. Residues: CASSLPQGLDQPQHF.

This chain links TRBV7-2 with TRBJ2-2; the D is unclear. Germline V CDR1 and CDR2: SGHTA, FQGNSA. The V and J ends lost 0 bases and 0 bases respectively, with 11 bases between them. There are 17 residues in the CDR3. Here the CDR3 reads CASSLALTTSNTGELFF. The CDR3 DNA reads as TGTGCCAGCAGCTTAGCGCTTACTACGTCGAACACCGGGGAGCTGTTTTTT.

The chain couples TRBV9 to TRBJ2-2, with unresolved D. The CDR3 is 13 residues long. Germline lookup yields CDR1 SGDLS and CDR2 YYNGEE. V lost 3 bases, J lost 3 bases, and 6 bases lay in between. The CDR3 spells CASSASDTGELFF. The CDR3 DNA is TGTGCCAGCAGCGCCTCCGACACCGGGGAGCTGTTTTTT.

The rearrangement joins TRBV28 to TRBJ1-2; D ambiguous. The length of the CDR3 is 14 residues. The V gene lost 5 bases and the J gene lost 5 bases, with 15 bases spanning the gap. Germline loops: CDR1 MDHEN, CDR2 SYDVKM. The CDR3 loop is CASSRYPGKYGYTF. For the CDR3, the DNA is TGTGCCAGCAGTCGCTACCCAGGAAAATATGGCTACACCTTC.

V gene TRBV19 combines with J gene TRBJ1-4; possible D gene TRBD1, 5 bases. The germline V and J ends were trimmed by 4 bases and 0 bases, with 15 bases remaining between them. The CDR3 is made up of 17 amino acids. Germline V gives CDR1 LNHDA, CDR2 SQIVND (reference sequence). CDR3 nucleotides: TGTGCCAGTAGTAAAACGGACAACCCCGCAACTAATGAAAAACTGTTTTTT. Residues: CASSKTDNPATNEKLFF.

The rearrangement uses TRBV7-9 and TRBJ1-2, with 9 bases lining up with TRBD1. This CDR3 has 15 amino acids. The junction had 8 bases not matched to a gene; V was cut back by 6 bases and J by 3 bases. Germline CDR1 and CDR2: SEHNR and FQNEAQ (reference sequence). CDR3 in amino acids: CASSRRTGEDYGYTF. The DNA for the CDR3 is TGTGCCAGCAGTCGAAGGACAGGGGAGGACTATGGCTACACCTTC. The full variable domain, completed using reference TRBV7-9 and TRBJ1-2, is DTGVSQNPRHKITKRGQNVTFRCDPISEHNRLYWYRQTLGQGPEFLTYFQNEAQLEKSRLLSDRFSAERPKGSFSTLEIQRTEQGDSAMYLCASSRRTGEDYGYTFGSGTRLTVV.

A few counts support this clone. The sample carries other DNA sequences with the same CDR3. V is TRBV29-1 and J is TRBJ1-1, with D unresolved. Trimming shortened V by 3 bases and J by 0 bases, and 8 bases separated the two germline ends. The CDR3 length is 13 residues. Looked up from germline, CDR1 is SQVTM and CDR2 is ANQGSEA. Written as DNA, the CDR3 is TGCAGCGTTGAGGAGCAGATGAACACTGAAGCTTTCTTT. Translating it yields CSVEEQMNTEAFF.

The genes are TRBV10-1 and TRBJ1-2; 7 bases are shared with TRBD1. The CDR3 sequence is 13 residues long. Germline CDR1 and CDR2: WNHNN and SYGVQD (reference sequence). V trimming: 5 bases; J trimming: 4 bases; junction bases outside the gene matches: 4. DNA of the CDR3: TGCGCCAGCAGTCAGGGGGATTCCTATGGCTACACCTTC. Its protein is CASSQGDSYGYTF.

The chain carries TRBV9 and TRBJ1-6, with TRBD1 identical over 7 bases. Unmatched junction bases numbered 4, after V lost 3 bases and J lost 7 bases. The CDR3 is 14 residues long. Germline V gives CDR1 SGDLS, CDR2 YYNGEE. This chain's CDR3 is CASSAGTANSPLHF. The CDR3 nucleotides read TGTGCCAGCAGCGCCGGGACAGCGAATTCACCCCTCCACTTT.

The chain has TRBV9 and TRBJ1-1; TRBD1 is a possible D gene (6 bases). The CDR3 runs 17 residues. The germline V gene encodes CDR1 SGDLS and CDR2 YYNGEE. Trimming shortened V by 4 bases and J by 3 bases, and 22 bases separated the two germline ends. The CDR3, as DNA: TGTGCCAGCAGCCAAACTTCAGGGGCAGGGAGGGACACTGAAGCTTTCTTT. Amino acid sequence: CASSQTSGAGRDTEAFF.

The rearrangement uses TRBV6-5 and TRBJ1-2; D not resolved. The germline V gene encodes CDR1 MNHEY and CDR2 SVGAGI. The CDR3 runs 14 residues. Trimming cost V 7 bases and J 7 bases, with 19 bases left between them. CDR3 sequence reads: CASTPGFGVGGYTF. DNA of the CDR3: TGTGCCAGCACCCCCGGGTTCGGGGTAGGTGGCTACACCTTC.

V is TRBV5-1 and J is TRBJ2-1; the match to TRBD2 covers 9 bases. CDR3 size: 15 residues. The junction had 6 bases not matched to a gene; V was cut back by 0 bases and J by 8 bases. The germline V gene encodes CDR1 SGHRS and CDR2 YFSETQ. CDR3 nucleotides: TGCGCCAGCAGCTTGGTTAGCGGGGGCGTGGATGAGCAGTTCTTC. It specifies CASSLVSGGVDEQFF.

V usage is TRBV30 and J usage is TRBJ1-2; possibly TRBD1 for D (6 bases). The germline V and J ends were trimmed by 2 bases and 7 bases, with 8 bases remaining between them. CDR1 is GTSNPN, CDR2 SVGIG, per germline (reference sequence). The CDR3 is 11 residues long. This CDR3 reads CAWSSGVGYTF. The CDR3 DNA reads TGTGCCTGGAGTTCAGGGGTTGGCTACACCTTC.

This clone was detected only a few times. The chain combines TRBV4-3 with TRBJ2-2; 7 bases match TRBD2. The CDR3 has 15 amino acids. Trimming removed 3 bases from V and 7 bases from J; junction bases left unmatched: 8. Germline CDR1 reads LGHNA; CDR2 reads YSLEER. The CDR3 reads CASSQQRGVGGELFF. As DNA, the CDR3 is TGCGCCAGCAGCCAGCAACGGGGGGTCGGCGGGGAGCTGTTTTTT.

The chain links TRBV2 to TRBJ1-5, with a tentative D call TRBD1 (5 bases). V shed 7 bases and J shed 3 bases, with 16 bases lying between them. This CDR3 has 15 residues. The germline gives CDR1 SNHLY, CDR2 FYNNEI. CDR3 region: CASTPRGGINQPQHF. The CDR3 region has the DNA TGTGCCAGCACCCCCCGTGGGGGGATCAATCAGCCCCAGCATTTT.

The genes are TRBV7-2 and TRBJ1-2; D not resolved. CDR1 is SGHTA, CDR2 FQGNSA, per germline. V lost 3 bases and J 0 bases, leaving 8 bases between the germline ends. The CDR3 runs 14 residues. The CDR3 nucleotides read TGTGCCAGCAGCTTGGCCGTTACTAACTATGGCTACACCTTC. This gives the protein CASSLAVTNYGYTF.

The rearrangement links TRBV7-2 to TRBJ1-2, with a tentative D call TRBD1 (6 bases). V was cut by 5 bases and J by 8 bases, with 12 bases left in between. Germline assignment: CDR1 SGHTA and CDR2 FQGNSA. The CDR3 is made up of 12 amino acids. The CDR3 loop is CASSGTGTGYTF. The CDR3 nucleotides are TGTGCCAGCAGCGGAACGGGGACAGGCTACACCTTC.

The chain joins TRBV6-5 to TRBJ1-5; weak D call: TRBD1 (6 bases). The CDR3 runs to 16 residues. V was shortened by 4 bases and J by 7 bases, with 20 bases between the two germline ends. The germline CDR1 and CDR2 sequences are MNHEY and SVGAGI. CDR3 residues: CASSSSTDRPGQPQHF. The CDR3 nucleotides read TGTGCCAGCAGTTCCTCCACGGACAGACCTGGGCAGCCCCAGCATTTT.

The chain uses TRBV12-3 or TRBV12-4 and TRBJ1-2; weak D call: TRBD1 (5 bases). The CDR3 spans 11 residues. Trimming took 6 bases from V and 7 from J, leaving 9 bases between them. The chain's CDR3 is CASSWGGGYTF. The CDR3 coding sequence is TGTGCCAGCAGCTGGGGGGGTGGCTACACCTTC.

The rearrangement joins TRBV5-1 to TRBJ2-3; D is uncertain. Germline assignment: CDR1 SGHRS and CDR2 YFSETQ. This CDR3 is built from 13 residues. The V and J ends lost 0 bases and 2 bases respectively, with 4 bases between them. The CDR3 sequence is CASSLDNTDTQYF. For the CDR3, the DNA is TGCGCCAGCAGCTTGGATAACACAGATACGCAGTATTTT.

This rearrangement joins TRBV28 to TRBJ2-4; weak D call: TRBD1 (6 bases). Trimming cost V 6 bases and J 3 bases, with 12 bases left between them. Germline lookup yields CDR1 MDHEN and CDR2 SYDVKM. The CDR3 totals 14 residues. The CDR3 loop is CASRDWDNKNIQYF. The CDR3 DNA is TGTGCCAGCAGGGATTGGGACAACAAAAACATTCAGTACTTC.

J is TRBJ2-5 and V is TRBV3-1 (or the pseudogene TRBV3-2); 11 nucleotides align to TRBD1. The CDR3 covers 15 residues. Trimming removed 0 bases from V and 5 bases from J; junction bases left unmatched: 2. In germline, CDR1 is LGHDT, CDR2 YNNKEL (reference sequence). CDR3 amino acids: CASSQDGTGGETQYF. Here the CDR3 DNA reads TGTGCCAGCAGCCAAGACGGGACAGGGGGGGAGACCCAGTACTTC.

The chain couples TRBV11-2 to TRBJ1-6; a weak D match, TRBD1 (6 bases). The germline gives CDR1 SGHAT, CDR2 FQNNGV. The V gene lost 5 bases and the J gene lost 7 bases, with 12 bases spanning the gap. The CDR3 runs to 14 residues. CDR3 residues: CASSQGTGNSPLHF. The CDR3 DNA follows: TGTGCCAGCAGCCAGGGAACAGGGAATTCACCCCTCCACTTT.

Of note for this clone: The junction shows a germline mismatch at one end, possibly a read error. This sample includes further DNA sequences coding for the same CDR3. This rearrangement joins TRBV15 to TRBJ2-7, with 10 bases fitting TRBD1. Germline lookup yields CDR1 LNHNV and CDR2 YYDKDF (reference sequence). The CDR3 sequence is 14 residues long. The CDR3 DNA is TGTGCCACCAGTAGAGACAGGGGGCCGTACGAGCAGTACTTC. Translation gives CATSRDRGPYEQYF.